This T cell receptor beta chain was sequenced during a study of T-cell memory formation after mild COVID-19. Across the study: TCR clusters were mostly confined to one donor each.

CDR1 and CDR2 (germline): MDHEN, SYDVKM. Trimming left V 6 bases short and J 1 base short, with 12 bases between. The CDR3 covers 14 residues. Findings of the study overall: Contracting clones, day 15 to 85, had balanced CD4/CD8, and later expanders favored CD4+. Contracting CD8+ clones were enriched in EMRA, CD4+ mainly in CM and EM.

This clonotype appeared many times. Antigen: not known. TCRdb fed the 5' RACE reads into MiXCR, producing one record per CDR3 protein. The data contain hundreds of thousands of distinct CDR3 sequences, approximately 25% of them singletons. Specimen: PBMCs or a T cell subset sorted from them (not recorded which). The receptor's source is an adult woman who had mild COVID-19 (a few samples of this study predate the infection). Cell type and time point are not known. This chain links TRBV28 with TRBJ2-5; D possibly corresponds to TRBD2 (5 bases). CDR3 in DNA: TGTGCCAGCAGCACGACGGGGTCCCAAGAGACCCAGTACTTC. This gives the protein CASSTTGSQETQYF.